Shown below are 16 T cell receptor beta chains from a single sample sequenced in a study of shared clonotypes between healthy human individuals. Data came from immunoSEQ multiplex PCR; TCRdb stores just in-frame clones and leaves some out. The profile shows fewer than 1.8 million clones, approximately 98.5% of them singletons. Material: naive CD4+ T cells sorted from blood. Subset reported: CD45RA+ positively selected. The receptors derive from a man aged 30 to 45 in good health.

This chain uses TRBV7-8 with TRBJ2-3; 7 bases line up with TRBD2. The germline CDR1 and CDR2 sequences are SGHVS and FQNEAQ. The CDR3 length is 15 residues. J was trimmed by 6 bases and V by 1 base; bases with no gene match: 7. CDR3 DNA: TGTGCCAGCAGCTTAGGAGGACTAGGAAGGGATACGCAGTATTTT. It codes for CASSLGGLGRDTQYF.

The chain combines TRBV5-1 with TRBJ2-3, with D maybe TRBD2 (6 bases). CDR1 is SGHRS and CDR2 is YFSETQ in the germline V gene. The CDR3 spans 13 residues. V gave up 9 bases and J gave up 3 bases, with 14 bases separating them. The CDR3 DNA sequence: TGCGCCACTAAGGTGGGGGGTACAGATACGCAGTATTTT. It specifies CATKVGGTDTQYF.

The J gene is TRBJ2-1, the V gene TRBV27; 8 bases match TRBD1. There are 15 residues in the CDR3. The germline CDR1 and CDR2 sequences are MNHEY and SMNVEV (reference sequence). The V gene end was trimmed by 4 bases and the J gene end by 5 bases; junction bases not matched to a gene: 7. DNA for the CDR3: TGTGCCAGCAGTTACTACCGGGACAGGAACAATGAGCAGTTCTTC. Amino acid sequence: CASSYYRDRNNEQFF.

The chain employs TRBV4-3 and TRBJ1-2; perhaps TRBD1 as D (6 bases). Trimming cost V 0 bases and J 8 bases, with 13 bases left between them. The CDR3 extends over 14 amino acids. Germline V gene sequence: CDR1 LGHNA, CDR2 YSLEER. The CDR3 sequence: CASSQDPRGRGYTF. As DNA, the CDR3 is TGCGCCAGCAGCCAAGATCCCAGGGGCCGCGGCTACACCTTC.

In DNA, the CDR3 is TGTGCCAGCAGCAAATGGAATCAGCCCCAGCATTTT. Translation gives CASSKWNQPQHF. The chain is built from TRBV21-1 and TRBJ1-5. TRBV21-1 is classified as a pseudogene. This CDR3 is built from 12 residues.

V gene TRBV28 combines with J gene TRBJ2-7; D possibly corresponds to TRBD1 (6 bases). With 4 bases removed from V and 2 bases from J, the gap between germline ends came to 18 bases. The CDR3 is 16 amino acids. Germline CDR1 reads MDHEN; CDR2 reads SYDVKM. The CDR3 spells CASSSGGTQKAYEQYF. The CDR3 DNA reads as TGTGCCAGCAGTTCGGGTGGGACACAGAAGGCCTACGAGCAGTACTTC.

The chain employs TRBV5-1 and TRBJ1-1; perhaps TRBD1 as D (5 bases). CDR1 is SGHRS, CDR2 YFSETQ, per germline. This CDR3 region has 14 residues. Between the trimmed V and J ends, which lost 4 bases and 4 bases, there was a span of 14 bases. The DNA of the CDR3 is TGCGCCAGCAGCCGAAGTGGGGACGGCACTGAAGCTTTCTTT. As protein: CASSRSGDGTEAFF.

A remark on this clone: The identical CDR3 is also encoded by other nucleotide sequences in the sample. The V call is TRBV6-5, the J call TRBJ2-1; TRBD2 matches 9 bases. Trimming cost V 6 bases and J 10 bases; bases outside gene matches: 10. There are 14 residues in the CDR3. Per germline, CDR1 MNHEY and CDR2 SVGAGI. The CDR3 spells CASSPGLAGGEQFF. The CDR3, as DNA: TGTGCCAGCAGCCCGGGACTAGCTGGGGGAGAGCAGTTCTTC.

The chain has TRBV29-1 and TRBJ2-7; maybe TRBD1 (6 bases). Trimming took 6 bases from V and 2 from J, leaving 11 bases between them. The CDR3 covers 12 residues. CDR1 and CDR2 (germline): SQVTM, ANQGSEA. The CDR3 bases are TGCAGCGTGTGGGGGCCTACCTACGAGCAGTACTTC. Protein: CSVWGPTYEQYF.

The chain couples TRBV27 to TRBJ2-7, with 9 nucleotides matching TRBD2. Per the germline V gene, CDR1 is MNHEY and CDR2 is SMNVEV (reference sequence). The CDR3 contains 14 residues. V dropped 3 bases and J dropped 6; count of bases not matched to a gene: 6. The CDR3 loop reads CASSLAGGPLEQYF. DNA of the CDR3: TGTGCCAGCAGTTTGGCGGGAGGGCCTCTCGAGCAGTACTTC.

CDR3 in amino acids: CASSHSSGRYEQYF. The CDR3 DNA is TGTGCCAGCAGCCACTCTAGCGGGAGATACGAGCAGTACTTC. The chain employs TRBV9 and TRBJ2-7; 10 positions match TRBD2. Trimming cost V 4 bases and J 4 bases; bases outside gene matches: 5. Germline values: CDR1 SGDLS, CDR2 YYNGEE. The CDR3 totals 14 residues.

This chain joins TRBV9 and TRBJ2-1, with TRBD2 identical over 9 bases. With 0 bases clipped from V and 10 bases from J, the junction kept 11 bases outside the gene matches. Per the germline V gene, CDR1 is SGDLS and CDR2 is YYNGEE. The CDR3 loop spans 16 amino acids. Here the CDR3 reads CASSVGHLAGTPEQFF. The CDR3 bases are TGTGCCAGCAGCGTAGGGCATCTAGCGGGAACCCCCGAGCAGTTCTTC.

The V gene is TRBV5-4, the J gene TRBJ2-4; D could derive from TRBD1 or TRBD2 (5 bases each). The CDR3 has 16 residues. V was pared by 2 bases and J by 1 base, with 13 bases between. Germline values: CDR1 SGHNT, CDR2 YYREEE (reference sequence). CDR3 loop: CASSFISGRAKNIQYF. The CDR3 DNA reads as TGTGCCAGCAGCTTTATCTCGGGACGGGCCAAAAACATTCAGTACTTC. The full variable domain, completed using reference TRBV5-4 and TRBJ2-4, is ETGVTQSPTHLIKTRGQQVTLRCSSQSGHNTVSWYQQALGQGPQFIFQYYREEENGRGNFPPRFSGLQFPNYSSELNVNALELDDSALYLCASSFISGRAKNIQYFGAGTRLSVL.

The chain couples TRBV14 to TRBJ2-1; D remains unclear. Germline lookup yields CDR1 SGHDN and CDR2 FVKESK. V shed 5 bases and J shed 0 bases, with 14 bases lying between them. This CDR3 spans 16 amino acids. CDR3: CASSSLATVSYNEQFF. CDR3 DNA: TGTGCCAGCAGCTCTCTGGCTACGGTCTCCTACAATGAGCAGTTCTTC.

The chain joins TRBV25-1 to TRBJ2-3; 12 bases line up with TRBD2. The J segment lost 4 bases and the V segment lost 4 bases, leaving 12 bases of the junction unmatched. Germline V lookup: CDR1 MGHDK, CDR2 SYGVNS. The CDR3 loop spans 18 amino acids. DNA for the CDR3: TGTGCCAGCAGTGTTCTAGCGGGAGGGCCGATCTCGGCAGATACGCAGTATTTT. It translates to CASSVLAGGPISADTQYF.

In its sample, this clone was seen once. This chain links TRBV5-8 with TRBJ1-1; D gene ambiguous. Looked up from germline, CDR1 is SGHTS and CDR2 is YDEGEE. Deletions cut 5 bases from V and 4 bases from J, with 12 bases between. CDR3 length: 13 amino acids. In DNA form, the CDR3 reads TGTGCCAGCAGATCGAAGCCAGGCACTGAAGCTTTCTTT. As protein: CASRSKPGTEAFF.